This T cell receptor (beta chain) was observed in a study of blood T cell repertoires in COVID-19. Study summary: Samples representing acute and convalescent COVID-19 were sourced from the United States, Italy and Spain. T cells, B-cell-depleted T cells, or PBMCs provided the cDNA or gDNA that served as material.

Trimming removed 3 bases from V and 2 bases from J, with 18 bases in between. CDR1 is SNHLY and CDR2 is FYNNEI in the germline V gene. The CDR3 has 17 amino acids. Per the authors' pipeline: Using reference gene primer amplification, nucleated cell counts were estimated. Sequencing used immunoSEQ multiplex PCR; TCRdb keeps in-frame clones, though not all of them. Clone size and the V and J calls come from that table; the DNA yielded D and trimming. Of 180,000 or so clones listed, 65% to 90% are singletons. This receptor was obtained from a man aged 60-69 years with acute or convalescent COVID-19. Sample: peripheral blood. J is TRBJ2-3 and V is TRBV2, with D possibly TRBD1 on 6 matching bases. CDR3 DNA: TGTGCCAGCAGTGACCCTGGGGGCAGCCTAACCACAGATACGCAGTATTTT. Translated, it gives CASSDPGGSLTTDTQYF.